Listed here is a single T cell receptor (beta chain). The target antigen is unknown. The sample belongs to a study of shared clonotypes between healthy human individuals. General observations from the study: Exclusively blood specimens were collected; tissue repertoires likely differ.

This CDR3 is built from 15 residues. V was pared by 4 bases and J by 8 bases, with 5 bases of the junction left unmatched. CDR1 SGHTA and CDR2 FQGNSA come from the germline V gene. Profiled with immunoSEQ multiplex PCR; TCRdb holds only in-frame clones, not every one. The sample has about 690,000 clones, about 92% seen once. The receptor was isolated from a man younger than 35 in good health. Some clones in this sample may be carry-over from other donors' samples. Sequencing was done on a sample of memory CD8+ T cells from PBMCs. Subset denoted: CD45RO+ cells pooled with CCR7-negative TemRA cells. V gene TRBV7-2 combines with J gene TRBJ2-1, with 13 bases that match TRBD2. DNA of the CDR3: TGTGCCAGCAGCTCAGGACTAGCGGGAGTGGATGAGCAGTTCTTC. It yields the protein CASSSGLAGVDEQFF.